The clone carrying this TCR beta chain was observed once. CDR1 is SGHTS and CDR2 is YDEGEE in the germline V gene. Trimming stripped 0 bases from V and 5 bases from J, with 9 bases between. This CDR3 comprises 15 residues. This record belongs to a study of blood T cell repertoires in COVID-19. Turning to the study itself: Acute and convalescent COVID-19 specimens originated in the United States, Italy and Spain. Sources were T cells, B-cell-depleted T cells, or PBMCs; the material itself was cDNA or gDNA.

Per the study methods: The assay estimated nucleated cells by amplifying reference gene primers. The method was immunoSEQ multiplex PCR; TCRdb's version includes in-frame clones alone and lacks a portion of them. That table furnishes V, J and clone size, whereas the DNA furnished D and trimming. The sample lists tens of thousands of clones; approximately 78% were seen once. The specimen was peripheral blood. The sequence came from a human donor in a cohort sampled during active COVID-19. The chain has TRBV5-8 and TRBJ1-6, with D possibly matching TRBD1 (6 bases). CDR3 coding DNA: TGTGCCAGCAGCTTGGGGACAGTTAATAATTCACCCCTCCACTTT. Its translation: CASSLGTVNNSPLHF.